The source of this T cell receptor (beta chain) is a study of CD8 T cells in Susac syndrome. The CDR3 spans 14 residues. V gave up 4 bases and J gave up 2 bases; unmatched junction bases: 5. The germline V gene encodes CDR1 LGHDT and CDR2 YNNKEL (reference sequence). When the RNA was reverse transcribed, random hexamers were used with an input of about 0.45 to 1 ug. A multiplex approach, immunoSEQ multiplex PCR, amplified TCR beta CDR3 across 54 Vbeta and 13 Jbeta. TCRdb reprocessed the immunoSEQ multiplex PCR reads via MiXCR and lists one record per CDR3 protein. The sample yields 150,000 or so distinct CDR3 sequences, around 96% seen once.

The chain carries TRBV3-1 and TRBJ2-7, with 7 bases that match TRBD2. The source of this sequence is a human donor in good health. Material for sequencing was CD4+ T cells from PBMCs. CDR3 amino acids: CASSPAAGPYEQYF. CDR3 coding DNA: TGTGCCAGCAGCCCAGCAGCGGGGCCCTACGAGCAGTACTTC.